This entry lists 18 T cell receptor beta chains sequenced from one sample in a study of PD-1 blockade in mismatch repair-deficient tumors. Some clones are missing from TCRdb's copy, which holds only in-frame ones; the method was immunoSEQ multiplex PCR. Among about 68,000 clones listed, 70% to 80% were seen once. The source was peripheral blood, collected 2 weeks after starting pembrolizumab. These receptors all stem from an adult with mismatch repair-deficient cancer.

The V gene is TRBV27, the J gene TRBJ2-2; D unclear. CDR3 size: 13 residues. V was clipped by 5 bases and J by 0 bases, with 4 bases between them. The V gene's germline CDR1 is MNHEY and CDR2 SMNVEV (reference sequence). For the CDR3, the DNA is TGTGCCAGCAGTCCGCCGAACACCGGGGAGCTGTTTTTT. Residues: CASSPPNTGELFF.

V is TRBV19 and J is TRBJ2-4; 8 bases fit TRBD1. The CDR3 loop spans 14 amino acids. Trimming removed 6 bases from V and 8 bases from J; junction bases left unmatched: 9. Germline CDR1 LNHDA, CDR2 SQIVND (reference sequence). The DNA for the CDR3 is TGTGCCAGTAGAGATGGGACAGGATCGGACATTCAGTACTTC. Protein sequence: CASRDGTGSDIQYF.

The rearrangement links TRBV27 to TRBJ1-1; D is uncertain. This CDR3 has 13 residues. Germline-derived CDR1 and CDR2 are MNHEY and SMNVEV (reference sequence). V lost 5 bases to trimming and J lost 0 bases, with 7 bases between them. The CDR3 here is CASSTALNTEAFF. CDR3 DNA: TGTGCCAGCAGTACAGCCTTGAACACTGAAGCTTTCTTT.

The rearrangement joins TRBV11-2 to TRBJ1-3; tentatively, D is TRBD1 (6 bases). Between the trimmed V and J ends, which lost 2 bases and 0 bases, there was a span of 11 bases. CDR1 is SGHAT and CDR2 is FQNNGV in the germline V gene. The CDR3 sequence is 16 residues long. CDR3 nucleotides: TGTGCCAGCAGCTTAAGGCCAGGGGACTCTGGAAACACCATATATTTT. Protein sequence: CASSLRPGDSGNTIYF.

CDR3 loop: CASSPTPPGGFYNEQFF. The CDR3 DNA follows: TGTGCCAGCAGCCCTACCCCCCCGGGAGGGTTCTACAATGAGCAGTTCTTC. V gene TRBV7-9 combines with J gene TRBJ2-1, with 8 positions matching TRBD2. Germline CDR1 reads SEHNR; CDR2 reads FQNEAQ (reference sequence). Trimming at V came to 5 bases and at J to 3 bases, leaving 12 bases not matched to a gene. The CDR3 is made up of 17 amino acids.

This clone was counted a few times. This chain joins TRBV19 and TRBJ1-1; the D gene is possibly TRBD1 (5 bases). V lost 5 bases, J lost 0 bases, and 10 bases lay in between. The V gene's germline CDR1 is LNHDA and CDR2 SQIVND (reference sequence). This CDR3 comprises 14 residues. The CDR3 DNA is TGTGCCAGTAGTCCAGGGTTCATGAACACTGAAGCTTTCTTT. This sequence encodes CASSPGFMNTEAFF.

The chain combines TRBV5-8 with TRBJ2-3, with TRBD1 as a possible D gene (5 bases). This CDR3 has 17 residues. CDR1 SGHTS and CDR2 YDEGEE come from the germline V gene. Trimming pared 0 bases from V and 2 bases from J, leaving 16 bases between. CDR3 coding DNA: TGTGCCAGCAGCTTGGGGGAAACAGGCATCCTCACAGATACGCAGTATTTT. Protein sequence: CASSLGETGILTDTQYF.

This clone came up a few times. This chain uses TRBV29-1 with TRBJ2-3; 11 bases map to TRBD2. Germline-derived CDR1 and CDR2 are SQVTM and ANQGSEA. The J segment lost 5 bases and the V segment lost 8 bases, leaving 3 bases of the junction unmatched. The CDR3 covers 12 residues. The CDR3 bases are TGCAGCTACACTAGCGGGAGAGATACGCAGTATTTT. As protein: CSYTSGRDTQYF.

The chain links TRBV10-3 to TRBJ1-3; D gene uncertain. CDR1 is ENHRY, CDR2 SYGVKD, per germline. CDR3 length: 15 residues. V gave up 3 bases and J gave up 2 bases, with 11 bases separating them. The CDR3: CAISDTGKTGNTIYF. CDR3 in DNA: TGTGCCATCAGTGATACCGGGAAGACTGGAAACACCATATATTTT.

The V gene is TRBV4-2, the J gene TRBJ2-5; D gene unclear. Deletions cut 4 bases from V and 2 bases from J, with 11 bases between. Germline CDR1 LGHNA, CDR2 YNFKEQ. The CDR3 is 14 residues long. For the CDR3, the DNA is TGTGCCAGCAGCCTAAGGACGAAACAAGAGACCCAGTACTTC. Its translation: CASSLRTKQETQYF.

The CDR3 DNA reads TGTGCCAGCAGTCTAGAGACCCAGTACTTC. Amino acids: CASSLETQYF. The J gene is TRBJ2-5, the V gene TRBV28; D is ambiguous. From germline, CDR1 is MDHEN and CDR2 SYDVKM. This CDR3 region has 10 residues. The V gene lost 5 bases and the J gene lost 4 bases, with 2 bases spanning the gap.

This CDR3 reads CASSLEGLNYGYTF. The CDR3 coding sequence is TGTGCCAGCAGCTTGGAGGGGCTTAACTATGGCTACACCTTC. The genes are TRBV5-8 and TRBJ1-2; tentative D call: TRBD1 (5 bases). This CDR3 is built from 14 residues. Trimming cost V 0 bases and J 1 base, with 7 bases left between them. CDR1 SGHTS and CDR2 YDEGEE come from the germline V gene.

The chain is built from TRBV5-1 and TRBJ2-5; 9 bases align to TRBD2. CDR3 size: 13 residues. With 5 bases clipped from V and 3 bases from J, the junction kept 2 bases outside the gene matches. Germline assignment: CDR1 SGHRS and CDR2 YFSETQ. The CDR3: CASRIAGEETQYF. The CDR3 nucleotides are TGCGCCAGCAGAATAGCGGGAGAAGAGACCCAGTACTTC.

This chain links TRBV4-1 with TRBJ2-7; a weak D match, TRBD2 (6 bases). CDR3 length: 15 residues. In germline, CDR1 is MGHRA, CDR2 YSYEKL. The V and J ends lost 1 base and 4 bases respectively, with 14 bases between them. The CDR3 coding sequence is TGCGCCAGCAGCCAAGTTACGGGCGGGGTATACGAGCAGTACTTC. Its protein is CASSQVTGGVYEQYF.

The CDR3 loop reads CASSLVGTVNTEAFF. CDR3 bases: TGCGCCAGCAGCTTGGTTGGGACAGTGAACACTGAAGCTTTCTTT. The chain is built from TRBV5-1 and TRBJ1-1, with 7 bases that match TRBD1. CDR1 and CDR2 (germline): SGHRS, YFSETQ. The CDR3 covers 15 residues. V gave up 0 bases and J gave up 0 bases; unmatched junction bases: 2.

The chain is built from TRBV28 and TRBJ1-2; a weak D match, TRBD1 (5 bases). The ends were cut back, 6 bases at V and 5 bases at J, with 16 bases in the middle. This CDR3 has 14 amino acids. Germline lookup yields CDR1 MDHEN and CDR2 SYDVKM. This CDR3 reads CASRLRGSGYGYTF. The CDR3 bases are TGTGCCAGCAGGTTACGGGGGAGTGGTTATGGCTACACCTTC.

The V call is TRBV6-6, the J call TRBJ1-4; 7 bases map to TRBD1. The ends lost 2 bases at V and 0 bases at J; junction bases unmatched: 0. This CDR3 spans 15 amino acids. CDR1 and CDR2 from the germline V gene are MNHNY and SVGAGI (reference sequence). This CDR3 is CASSYQGATNEKLFF. CDR3 sequence (DNA): TGTGCCAGCAGTTACCAGGGGGCAACTAATGAAAAACTGTTTTTT.

J is TRBJ2-2 and V is TRBV5-1, with 7 bases fitting TRBD1. V was clipped by 2 bases and J by 2 bases; unmatched bases: 3. The CDR3 contains 15 residues. The germline CDR1 and CDR2 sequences are SGHRS and YFSETQ. CDR3 sequence reads: CASSFRDSNTGELFF. The CDR3 DNA is TGCGCCAGCAGCTTCCGGGACAGCAACACCGGGGAGCTGTTTTTT.